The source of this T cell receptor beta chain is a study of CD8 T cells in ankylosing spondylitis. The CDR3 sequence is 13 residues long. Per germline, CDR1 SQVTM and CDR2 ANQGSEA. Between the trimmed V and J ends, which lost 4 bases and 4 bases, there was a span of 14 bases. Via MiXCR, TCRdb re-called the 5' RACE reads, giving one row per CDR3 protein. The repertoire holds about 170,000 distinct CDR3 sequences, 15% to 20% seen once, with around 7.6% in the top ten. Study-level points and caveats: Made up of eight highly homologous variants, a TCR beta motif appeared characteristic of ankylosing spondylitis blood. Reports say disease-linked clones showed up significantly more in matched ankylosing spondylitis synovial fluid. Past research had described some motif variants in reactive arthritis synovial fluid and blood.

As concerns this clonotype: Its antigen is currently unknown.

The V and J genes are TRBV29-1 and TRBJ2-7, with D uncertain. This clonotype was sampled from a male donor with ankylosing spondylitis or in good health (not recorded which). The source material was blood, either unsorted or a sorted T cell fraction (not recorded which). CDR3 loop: CSVVPVSRYEQYF. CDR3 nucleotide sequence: TGCAGCGTTGTGCCAGTTTCTCGTTACGAGCAGTACTTC.